Reported below is one T cell receptor (beta chain). This record belongs to a study of T cells after yellow fever vaccination. The CDR3 has 17 residues. CDR1 is SGHRS, CDR2 YFSETQ, per germline. The V gene lost 2 bases and the J gene lost 1 base, with 15 bases spanning the gap. One entry per CDR3 protein, called by TCRdb with MiXCR from the 5' RACE reads. This table holds some 400,000 distinct CDR3 sequences, over 5% found once. The V call is TRBV5-1, the J call TRBJ2-2, with a weak D call TRBD2 (5 bases). This TCR was recovered from a young man who received the YFV17D yellow fever vaccine. The material sequenced was PBMCs, taken 5 days after the yellow fever booster vaccination. The DNA of the CDR3 is TGCGCCAGCAGCTTCCCCCACGGAGGCCAGAACACCGGGGAGCTGTTTTTT. This gives the protein CASSFPHGGQNTGELFF.